The TCR beta chain described here comes from a study of CD8+ T cells in alopecia areata. The length of the CDR3 is 14 residues. The germline V and J ends were trimmed by 6 bases and 7 bases, with 18 bases remaining between them. Germline V lookup: CDR1 MGHDK, CDR2 SYGVNS. RNA extraction was followed by reverse transcription into cDNA, which acted as the sequencing template. Sequencing used immunoSEQ multiplex PCR; TCRdb keeps in-frame clones, though not all of them. Of under 200,000 clones listed, about 71% are singletons. Treatment given: oral pan-JAK inhibitor, 5-10 mg twice daily. Study conclusions and caveats: Whether baseline CD8+ expansion is linked to response remains uncertain, given a single nonresponder. Researchers reported that TCR sharing among patients proved less clear than in mice, possibly HLA-linked.

Notes on this clone: Its antigen is unknown.

The genes are TRBV25-1 and TRBJ1-2; no reliable D call. This material consisted of CD4+ T cells sorted from blood, taken at week 4, from a patient treated with tofacitinib. This sequence originates from a human donor with alopecia areata. CDR3 coding DNA: TGTGCCAGCAGCCCGGTACAGCCGAAGGGTGGCTACACCTTC. Its protein product is CASSPVQPKGGYTF.